This TCR beta chain came from a study of monozygotic twins with inflammatory bowel disease. Study-wide results and caveats: Background noise in patient repertoires may stem from differing immunosuppressive treatments. Those with IBD had lower TCRbeta diversity (inverse Simpson) than their healthy co-twins did.

Worth noting for this clonotype: The target antigen is unknown.

Following a re-call of the 5' RACE reads, TCRdb has one entry per CDR3 protein and lacks DNA. The listing contains some 200,000 distinct CDR3 sequences. This CDR3 spans 15 amino acids. In germline, CDR1 is MNHNS, CDR2 SASEGT. The TCR was taken from a human donor with ulcerative colitis or Crohn's disease, or a healthy co-twin of an affected twin (not recorded which). The V call is TRBV6-1, the J call TRBJ2-7; TCRdb indicates TRBD1, and absent DNA this call remains unverified. Sequencing was done on a sample of blood. The CDR3 sequence: CASSEFDRKIYEQYF.